This record covers a single T cell receptor (beta chain). Its antigen is undetermined. Splitting of CD4+ cells produced CD45RA+ naive and CD45RA-negative memory subsets. This sample stems from a study of shared clonotypes between healthy human individuals. The table came from immunoSEQ multiplex PCR; TCRdb's copy has only in-frame clones and leaves some out. Of about 1 million clones in the sample, 70% to 80% were seen once. Study outcomes and limitations: The study generally estimated greater richness for naive than memory subsets. Relative to their counterparts shared across all four donors, non-shared clonotypes exhibited diminished generation probabilities.

J lost 6 bases, V lost 3 bases, and 3 bases had no gene match. Germline values: CDR1 SGHNT, CDR2 YYREEE (reference sequence). The CDR3 is made up of 15 amino acids. The V and J genes are TRBV5-4 and TRBJ2-3; the match to TRBD2 covers 14 bases. The clonotype originates from a man younger than 35 in good health. Some clones in this sample may be carry-over from other donors' samples. Material for sequencing was memory CD4+ T cells from PBMCs. Subset meaning: CD45RA-negative fraction. The CDR3 DNA sequence: TGTGCCAGCAGCTCTTGGACTAGCGGGAGGGATACGCAGTATTTT. Residues: CASSSWTSGRDTQYF. The complete variable domain, with remaining parts taken from reference TRBV5-4 and TRBJ2-3, reads ETGVTQSPTHLIKTRGQQVTLRCSSQSGHNTVSWYQQALGQGPQFIFQYYREEENGRGNFPPRFSGLQFPNYSSELNVNALELDDSALYLCASSSWTSGRDTQYFGPGTRLTVL.